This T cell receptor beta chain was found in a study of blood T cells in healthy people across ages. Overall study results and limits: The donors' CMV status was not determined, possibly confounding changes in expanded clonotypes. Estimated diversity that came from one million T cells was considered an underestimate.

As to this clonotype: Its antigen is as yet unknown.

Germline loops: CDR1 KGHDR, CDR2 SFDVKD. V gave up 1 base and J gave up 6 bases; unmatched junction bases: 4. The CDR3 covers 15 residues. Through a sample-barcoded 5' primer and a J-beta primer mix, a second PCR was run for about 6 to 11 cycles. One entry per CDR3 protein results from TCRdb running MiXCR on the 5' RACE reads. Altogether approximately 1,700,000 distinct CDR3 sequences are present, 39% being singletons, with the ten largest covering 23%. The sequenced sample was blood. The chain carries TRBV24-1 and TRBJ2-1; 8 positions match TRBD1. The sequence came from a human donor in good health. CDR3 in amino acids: CATSDFRTGSNEQFF. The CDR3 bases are TGTGCCACCAGTGATTTCCGGACAGGGAGCAATGAGCAGTTCTTC.